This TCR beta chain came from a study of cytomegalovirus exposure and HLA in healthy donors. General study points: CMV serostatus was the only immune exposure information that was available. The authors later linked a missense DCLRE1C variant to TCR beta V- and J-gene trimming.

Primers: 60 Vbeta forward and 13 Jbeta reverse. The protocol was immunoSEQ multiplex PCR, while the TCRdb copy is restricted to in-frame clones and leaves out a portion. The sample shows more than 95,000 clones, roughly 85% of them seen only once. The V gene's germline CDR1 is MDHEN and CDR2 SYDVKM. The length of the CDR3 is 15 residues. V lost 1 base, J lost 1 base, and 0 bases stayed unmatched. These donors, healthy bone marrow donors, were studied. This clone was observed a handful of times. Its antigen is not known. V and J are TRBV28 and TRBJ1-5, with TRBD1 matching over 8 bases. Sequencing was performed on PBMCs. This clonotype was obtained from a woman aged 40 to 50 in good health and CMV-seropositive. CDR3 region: CASSLYRGSNQPQHF. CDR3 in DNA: TGTGCCAGCAGTTTATACAGGGGGAGCAATCAGCCCCAGCATTTT.